One T cell receptor (beta chain) is described in this entry. This entry belongs to a study of cytomegalovirus exposure and HLA in healthy donors. Only in-frame clones appear in the TCRdb table, and some are missing; sequencing was by immunoSEQ multiplex PCR. The table has fewer than 250,000 clones, roughly 83% seen once. Deletions cut 6 bases from V and 6 bases from J, with 11 bases between. Germline CDR1 is MNHNS and CDR2 is SASEGT. CDR3 length: 13 amino acids. This chain joins TRBV6-1 and TRBJ2-2, with D perhaps TRBD2 (5 bases). Sample: PBMCs. This TCR was sampled from a woman in her twenties or thirties in good health and CMV-seropositive. As DNA, the CDR3 is TGTGCCAGCAGATCGGGGTACCCCGGGGAGCTGTTTTTT. Translated: CASRSGYPGELFF.